This paragraph covers one T cell receptor beta chain sequence. This clonotype was detected many times. The antigen it recognizes is unknown. Base qualities are not provided; no much larger clone lies one nucleotide away. The sample comes from a study of T cells after yellow fever vaccination (dated 2019 in TCRdb). For the study in its entirety: The SMART-Seq v4 Ultra Low Input RNA kit was used to prepare libraries from fractions with low cell numbers. Two healthy male donors made up the cohort, one aged 18 to 30 years and the other aged 30 to 40 years. Bulk TCR alpha and beta repertoires were sequenced longitudinally to track T-cell clones before and after primary and booster YFV17D yellow fever vaccination. Blood was drawn at multiple timepoints before and after primary and secondary immunization, with bulk PBMC replicates and cell subsets isolated.

Via the germline V gene, CDR1 is SQVTM and CDR2 ANQGSEA. From the cysteine through the phenylalanine, the CDR3 covers 12 amino acids. The kept DNA is CDR3 alone, 36 bases in frame from the first base. The V end loses 2 bases and the J end loses 3 bases, and a stretch of 8 bases separates them. What the study reported, not specific to this receptor: Most clones expanded after primary vaccination (almost 97% of CD4 and roughly 88% of CD8) were re-detected after the booster, suggesting that broad memory maintenance occurred. A small fraction of clonotypes showed up in both the CD4 and CD8 compartments, probably as a result of convergent recombination. FACS-sorted repertoires could contain abundant contaminating clonotypes from the bulk population, so computational filtering was required. The study included only two donors, which limits how far the findings can be generalized. The secondary T-cell response was weaker than the primary response but faster, peaking on day 5 instead of day 15.

The treatment or condition label on this specimen signifies: live attenuated yellow fever vaccine strain. PBMCs were isolated from peripheral blood using a standard Ficoll-Paque protocol. CD4 and CD8 T-cell fractions were isolated with Dynabeads CD4 and CD8 positive selection kits. TriZol was used to extract RNA from bulk PBMCs, CD4 and CD8 fractions, and dextramer-positive and dextramer-negative fractions. TCR cDNA was made using 5'RACE template switching, a step that added a universal primer site and unique molecular identifiers. Priming for cDNA synthesis came from both the TCR alpha and TCR beta constant segments. Libraries were amplified in two PCR steps, with sample barcodes and sequencing adapters added in the second step. Libraries were sequenced on Illumina HiSeq 2500 (2x100 bp) or NovaSeq (2x150 bp). The authors' analysis ran thus. MIGEC was used to demultiplex reads and collapse the reads into UMI consensus sequences, and MiXCR was used for V(D)J alignment. Using edgeR on replicate PBMC samples, clonotypes were called vaccine-responding if FDR was below 0.01 and the log2 fold change was above 5 up to day 15. Each bulk clonotype received a CD4 or CD8 identity based on whether the sequenced CD4 or CD8 repertoire contained that clonotype at higher abundance. TCRdb reran the public reads through fastp at Q25 and MiXCR, keeping productive beta chains. Duplicate CDR3 protein sequences are folded into a single record with the most common DNA and genes. The V and J calls here are based on TCRdb, not the publication. The table for this sample lists around 67,000 distinct CDR3 sequences; around 6.5% of them were counted only once. Jointly, the top ten make up 35% to 45% of the sample.

The receptor comes from a man between 18 and 35 years old who received the YFV17D yellow fever vaccine. The sequencing used CD8+ T cells sorted from PBMCs, collected 5 days after the first yellow fever vaccination. The sequence is built from TRBV29-1 and TRBJ2-7; the D gene is unclear. The CDR3 reads as follows: CSVEMADYEQYF. The sequenced DNA is TGCAGCGTTGAAATGGCAGACTACGAGCAGTACTTC.